Listed below are T cell receptor beta chains from one sample, sequenced in a study of cytotoxic CD8 clonotypes in ibrutinib-treated CLL. Produced via immunoSEQ multiplex PCR; TCRdb's table is partial and in-frame only. The data show 200,000 to 250,000 clones, 60% to 75% seen once. The sample in question was PBMCs, obtained after 24 months of ibrutinib treatment. All receptors derive from a human donor with chronic lymphocytic leukemia. Each CDR3 is given with its conserved first and last residue. Each record gives: J gene, D gene, clone size, V gene, CDR3 DNA, CDR3 protein. D genes are given only for firm matches. Size is stated for part of the rows, as once, few or many counts, or as a class when the clone is expanded.

j_gene: TRBJ2-2
d_gene: TRBD2
abundance: -
v_gene: TRBV29-1
CDR3nt: TGCAGCGCGACTAGCGGGAACACCGGGGAGCTGTTTTTT
CDR3aa: CSATSGNTGELFF

j_gene: TRBJ2-7
d_gene: -
abundance: -
v_gene: TRBV7-3
CDR3nt: TGTGCCAGCAGCCCGGGACACCAATCCTACGAGCAGTACTTC
CDR3aa: CASSPGHQSYEQYF

j_gene: TRBJ2-6
d_gene: -
abundance: few
v_gene: TRBV27
CDR3nt: TGTGCCAGCAGTTCGCACAGCCTATCTGGGGCCAACGTCCTGACTTTC
CDR3aa: CASSSHSLSGANVLTF

j_gene: TRBJ2-2
d_gene: TRBD1
abundance: few
v_gene: TRBV6-6
CDR3nt: TGTGCCAGCAGTCCCGACAGGGCCACCGGGGAGCTGTTTTTT
CDR3aa: CASSPDRATGELFF

j_gene: TRBJ1-2
d_gene: -
abundance: -
v_gene: TRBV5-1
CDR3nt: TGCGCCAGCAGCTTTTCTGGGGCGGGGGTAAACTATGGCTACACCTTC
CDR3aa: CASSFSGAGVNYGYTF

j_gene: TRBJ2-3
d_gene: -
abundance: -
v_gene: TRBV5-1
CDR3nt: TGCGCCAGCAGTATACTAGGGGGCACAGATACGCAGTATTTT
CDR3aa: CASSILGGTDTQYF

j_gene: TRBJ2-3
d_gene: TRBD2
abundance: once
v_gene: TRBV7-9
CDR3nt: TGTGCCAGCAGCTTAGGGACTAGCGGGAACACAGATACGCAGTATTTT
CDR3aa: CASSLGTSGNTDTQYF

j_gene: TRBJ1-1
d_gene: -
abundance: -
v_gene: TRBV30
CDR3nt: TGTGCCTGGAGTCCCCGCCATGAAGCTTTCTTT
CDR3aa: CAWSPRHEAFF

j_gene: TRBJ2-7
d_gene: TRBD2
abundance: -
v_gene: TRBV27
CDR3nt: TGTGCCAGCAGTTTCCGGGGGGGGCCAAGCTCCTACGAGCAGTACTTC
CDR3aa: CASSFRGGPSSYEQYF

j_gene: TRBJ1-1
d_gene: -
abundance: few
v_gene: TRBV5-1
CDR3nt: TGCGCCAGCAGCTTGGCTCCACTCGGGGAGGGGGGCACTGAAGCTTTCTTT
CDR3aa: CASSLAPLGEGGTEAFF

j_gene: TRBJ1-3
d_gene: -
abundance: -
v_gene: TRBV6-5
CDR3nt: TGTGCCAGCAGCAGACAGTATTCGACTGGAAACACCATATATTTT
CDR3aa: CASSRQYSTGNTIYF

j_gene: TRBJ1-4
d_gene: -
abundance: few
v_gene: TRBV27
CDR3nt: TGTGCCAGCAGTCGGGCCCCCATCTCGAGTGAAAAACTGTTTTTT
CDR3aa: CASSRAPISSEKLFF

j_gene: TRBJ2-7
d_gene: TRBD2
abundance: few
v_gene: TRBV28
CDR3nt: TGTGCCAGCAGCATCTCTAGCGGAGGTTCCTACGAGCAGTACTTC
CDR3aa: CASSISSGGSYEQYF

j_gene: TRBJ2-1
d_gene: -
abundance: -
v_gene: TRBV9
CDR3nt: TGTGCCAGCAGCGTAAGGGGGGACTCCTACAATGAGCAGTTCTTC
CDR3aa: CASSVRGDSYNEQFF

j_gene: TRBJ2-7
d_gene: -
abundance: -
v_gene: TRBV6-5
CDR3nt: TGTGCCAGCACTCGTAAGAACGAGCAGTACTTC
CDR3aa: CASTRKNEQYF

j_gene: TRBJ2-7
d_gene: -
abundance: -
v_gene: TRBV27
CDR3nt: TGTGCCAGCAGTTTAGCTTGGGGGCTGAGCGAGCAGTACTTC
CDR3aa: CASSLAWGLSEQYF

j_gene: TRBJ2-7
d_gene: TRBD2
abundance: -
v_gene: TRBV19
CDR3nt: TGTGCCAGTAGACAAAGGACTAGCGGGACCTACGAGCAGTACTTC
CDR3aa: CASRQRTSGTYEQYF

j_gene: TRBJ1-2
d_gene: -
abundance: -
v_gene: TRBV14
CDR3nt: TGTGCCAGCAGCCAAGATTTGGACTATGGCTACACCTTC
CDR3aa: CASSQDLDYGYTF

j_gene: TRBJ1-5
d_gene: -
abundance: -
v_gene: TRBV19
CDR3nt: TGTGCCAGTAGTATGGAAGGCAATCAGCCCCAGCATTTT
CDR3aa: CASSMEGNQPQHF

j_gene: TRBJ1-1
d_gene: -
abundance: -
v_gene: TRBV19
CDR3nt: TGTGCCAGTAGGAAACAGAGAATGAACACTGAAGCTTTCTTT
CDR3aa: CASRKQRMNTEAFF

j_gene: TRBJ2-3
d_gene: TRBD2
abundance: -
v_gene: TRBV25-1
CDR3nt: TGTGCCAGCAGTGAGGGACTAGCGGGAGTGTGGTCAGATACGCAGTATTTT
CDR3aa: CASSEGLAGVWSDTQYF

j_gene: TRBJ1-1
d_gene: -
abundance: -
v_gene: TRBV30
CDR3nt: TGTGCCTGGGAGGCGGAGGGATCCACTGAAGCTTTCTTT
CDR3aa: CAWEAEGSTEAFF

j_gene: TRBJ2-1
d_gene: TRBD2
abundance: -
v_gene: TRBV7-7
CDR3nt: TGTGCTAGCAGCTTAGGGACTAGCGGAAACAATGAGCAGTTCTTC
CDR3aa: CASSLGTSGNNEQFF

j_gene: TRBJ2-7
d_gene: TRBD2
abundance: once
v_gene: TRBV6-6
CDR3nt: TGTGCCAGCAGTTACGGGACTAGCATCTACGAGCAGTACTTC
CDR3aa: CASSYGTSIYEQYF

j_gene: TRBJ1-5
d_gene: -
abundance: -
v_gene: TRBV15
CDR3nt: TGTGCCACCAGCAGAGGAGAAAGGCCCCAGCATTTT
CDR3aa: CATSRGERPQHF

j_gene: TRBJ1-1
d_gene: TRBD1
abundance: few
v_gene: TRBV6-5
CDR3nt: TGTGCCAGCAGTTACTCCGGCGAAATGGACAGGGAAGCTTTCTTT
CDR3aa: CASSYSGEMDREAFF

j_gene: TRBJ2-7
d_gene: -
abundance: -
v_gene: TRBV5-1
CDR3nt: TGCGCCAGCAGCTCAGGGGAATGGTCCTACGAGCAGTACTTC
CDR3aa: CASSSGEWSYEQYF

j_gene: TRBJ2-1
d_gene: TRBD2
abundance: -
v_gene: TRBV4-1
CDR3nt: TGCGCCAGCAGCCAAGATTCGGCTAGCGGAACCCGGGATGAGCAGTTCTTC
CDR3aa: CASSQDSASGTRDEQFF

j_gene: TRBJ2-1
d_gene: -
abundance: once
v_gene: TRBV5-6
CDR3nt: TGTGCCAGCAGCTTGAGGACAGTTTGGACTAGTTACAATGAGCAGTTCTTC
CDR3aa: CASSLRTVWTSYNEQFF

j_gene: TRBJ2-1
d_gene: -
abundance: -
v_gene: TRBV25-1
CDR3nt: TGTGCCAGCAGTGCAGCGGAACTCTCCTACAATGAGCAGTTCTTC
CDR3aa: CASSAAELSYNEQFF

j_gene: TRBJ1-1
d_gene: -
abundance: -
v_gene: TRBV7-9
CDR3nt: TGTGCCAGCAGGGGAGCCGGGACACCGAACACTGAAGCTTTCTTT
CDR3aa: CASRGAGTPNTEAFF

j_gene: TRBJ2-1
d_gene: -
abundance: -
v_gene: TRBV5-4
CDR3nt: TGTGCCAGCAGCTCGGGGGCCATCACTGAGTTCTTC
CDR3aa: CASSSGAITEFF

j_gene: TRBJ2-5
d_gene: TRBD1
abundance: -
v_gene: TRBV11-1
CDR3nt: TGTGCCAGCAGCTTTGGGACAGGCCAAGAGACCCAGTACTTC
CDR3aa: CASSFGTGQETQYF

j_gene: TRBJ2-7
d_gene: -
abundance: -
v_gene: TRBV7-3
CDR3nt: TGTGCCAGCAGTTCGCGGGACACCCACGAGCAGTACTTC
CDR3aa: CASSSRDTHEQYF

j_gene: TRBJ2-7
d_gene: -
abundance: once
v_gene: TRBV18
CDR3nt: TGTGCCCTACCCGACTGGGACTCCTACGAGCAGTACTTC
CDR3aa: CALPDWDSYEQYF

j_gene: TRBJ2-1
d_gene: TRBD2
abundance: few
v_gene: TRBV11-2
CDR3nt: TGTGCCAGCAGCTTAGGGGGACTAGCGGTGTACAATGAGCAGTTCTTC
CDR3aa: CASSLGGLAVYNEQFF

j_gene: TRBJ1-1
d_gene: TRBD1
abundance: -
v_gene: TRBV28
CDR3nt: TGTGCCAGCCGGGACAGATTTGAAGCTTTCTTT
CDR3aa: CASRDRFEAFF

j_gene: TRBJ1-2
d_gene: TRBD1
abundance: -
v_gene: TRBV7-9
CDR3nt: TGTGCCAGCAGCTTAGCATCGATGCGACAGGGGCGAGGCTACACCTTC
CDR3aa: CASSLASMRQGRGYTF

j_gene: TRBJ2-4
d_gene: -
abundance: -
v_gene: TRBV4-2
CDR3nt: TGTGCCAGCAGCCAGTACCCCTATATCAGGAACATTCAGTACTTC
CDR3aa: CASSQYPYIRNIQYF

j_gene: TRBJ1-1
d_gene: -
abundance: -
v_gene: TRBV29-1
CDR3nt: TGCAGCTACACTCTGGAAGGTTGGAACACTGAAGCTTTCTTT
CDR3aa: CSYTLEGWNTEAFF

j_gene: TRBJ2-7
d_gene: TRBD2
abundance: -
v_gene: TRBV13
CDR3nt: TGTGCCAGCAGTGGACTAGCGGGAGCCCCCTACGAGCAGTACTTC
CDR3aa: CASSGLAGAPYEQYF

j_gene: TRBJ1-1
d_gene: -
abundance: -
v_gene: TRBV15
CDR3nt: TGTGCCACCAGCAGAGATCAGGGGATTGAAGCTTTCTTT
CDR3aa: CATSRDQGIEAFF

j_gene: TRBJ2-5
d_gene: -
abundance: -
v_gene: TRBV29-1
CDR3nt: TGCAGCGTCCGAATGGAGGAGACCCAGTACTTC
CDR3aa: CSVRMEETQYF